Following are 2 T cell receptor beta chains from one sample sequenced in a study of T cells in Graves' hyperthyroidism and ophthalmopathy. Amplified TCR beta CDR3 regions derived from RNA transcripts. Carried out on the TCR CDR3, a first-round RT-PCR used the HTBI primer set. From the multiplex PCR reads, TCRdb called clonotypes with MiXCR, one entry per CDR3 protein. The data show hundreds of thousands of distinct CDR3 sequences, 38% seen once. The material sequenced was blood. The receptors stem from a man younger than 30 with Graves' hyperthyroidism.

The V and J genes are TRBV9 and TRBJ2-5; D unclear. From germline, CDR1 is SGDLS and CDR2 YYNGEE. V was shortened by 1 base and J by 1 base, with 11 bases between the two germline ends. The CDR3 sequence is 15 residues long. In DNA form, the CDR3 reads TGTGCCAGCAGCGTAAGTGGAGACTTCCAAGAGACCCAGTACTTC. The encoded protein is CASSVSGDFQETQYF.

For the CDR3, the DNA is TGTGCCAGCAGTGACGCGGGAGGGACCCCCTACGAGCAGTACTTC. It specifies CASSDAGGTPYEQYF. This chain connects TRBV11-2 to TRBJ2-7; TRBD2 aligns across 9 bases. This CDR3 has 15 amino acids. Germline V lookup: CDR1 SGHAT, CDR2 FQNNGV. The V segment lost 6 bases and the J segment 2 bases; nucleotides outside the gene matches: 8.